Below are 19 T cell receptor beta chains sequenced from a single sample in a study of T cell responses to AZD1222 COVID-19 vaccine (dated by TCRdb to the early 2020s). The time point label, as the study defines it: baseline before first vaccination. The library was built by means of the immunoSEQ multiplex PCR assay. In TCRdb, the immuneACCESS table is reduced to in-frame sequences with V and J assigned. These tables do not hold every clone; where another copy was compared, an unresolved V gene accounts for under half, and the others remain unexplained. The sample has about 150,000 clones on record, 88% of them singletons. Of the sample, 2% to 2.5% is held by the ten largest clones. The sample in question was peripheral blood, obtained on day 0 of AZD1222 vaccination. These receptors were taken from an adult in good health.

The CDR3: CASSSTGDEQFF. The CDR3 nucleotides read TGTGCCAGCAGCTCCACAGGGGATGAGCAGTTCTTC. The chain is built from TRBV7-2 and TRBJ2-1, with 7 bases matching TRBD1. The CDR3 runs 12 residues. J gave up 8 bases and V 4 bases, and 2 bases lay outside the gene matches. Germline assignment: CDR1 SGHTA and CDR2 FQGNSA.

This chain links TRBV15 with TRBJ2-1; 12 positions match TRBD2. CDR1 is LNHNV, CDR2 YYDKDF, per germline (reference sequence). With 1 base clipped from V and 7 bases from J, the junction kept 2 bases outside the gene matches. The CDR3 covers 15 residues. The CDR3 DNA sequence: TGTGCCACCAGCAGAGGTCTAGCGGGGGGGAATGAGCAGTTCTTC. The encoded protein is CATSRGLAGGNEQFF.

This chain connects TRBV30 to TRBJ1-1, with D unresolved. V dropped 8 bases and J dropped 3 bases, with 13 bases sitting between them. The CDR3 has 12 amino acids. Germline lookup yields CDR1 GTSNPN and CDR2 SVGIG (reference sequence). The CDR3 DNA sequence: TGTGCCGTCTCTGGCCCCTACACTGAAGCTTTCTTT. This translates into CAVSGPYTEAFF.

The CDR3 here is CASSLEVTGGFDTQYF. Written as DNA, the CDR3 is TGTGCCAGCAGCTTGGAGGTGACAGGGGGCTTCGATACGCAGTATTTT. This chain uses TRBV5-6 with TRBJ2-3; 10 bases align to TRBD1. In germline, CDR1 is SGHDT, CDR2 YYEEEE. CDR3 length: 16 amino acids. Trimming at V came to 0 bases and at J to 6 bases, leaving 7 bases not matched to a gene.

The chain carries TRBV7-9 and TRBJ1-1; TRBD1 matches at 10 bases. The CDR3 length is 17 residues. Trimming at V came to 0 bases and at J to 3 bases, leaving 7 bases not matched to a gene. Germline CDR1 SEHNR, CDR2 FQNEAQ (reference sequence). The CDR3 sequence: CASSLAPGQGWDTEAFF. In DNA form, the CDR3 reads TGTGCCAGCAGCTTAGCGCCGGGACAGGGGTGGGACACTGAAGCTTTCTTT.

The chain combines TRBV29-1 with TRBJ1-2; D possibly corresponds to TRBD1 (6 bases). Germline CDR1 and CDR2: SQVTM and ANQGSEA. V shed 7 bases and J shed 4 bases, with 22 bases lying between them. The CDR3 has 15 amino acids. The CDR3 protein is CSAQRGQDRLYGYTF. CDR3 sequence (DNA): TGCAGCGCACAGCGTGGACAAGACAGGCTCTATGGCTACACCTTC. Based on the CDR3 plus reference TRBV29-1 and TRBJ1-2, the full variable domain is SAVISQKPSRDICQRGTSLTIQCQVDSQVTMMFWYRQQPGQSLTLIATANQGSEATYESGFVIDKFPISRPNLTFSTLTVSNMSPEDSSIYLCSAQRGQDRLYGYTFGSGTRLTVV.

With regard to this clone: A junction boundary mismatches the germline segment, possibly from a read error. DNA for the CDR3: TGTGCCAGCCGCTTTTTGGGGGGACTAGCGGGAGGGCCAACCGGGGAGCTGTTTTTT. Encoded protein: CASRFLGGLAGGPTGELFF. The V gene is TRBV11-2, the J gene TRBJ2-2, with 16 bases identical to TRBD2. CDR1 and CDR2 (germline): SGHAT, FQNNGV. This CDR3 spans 19 amino acids.

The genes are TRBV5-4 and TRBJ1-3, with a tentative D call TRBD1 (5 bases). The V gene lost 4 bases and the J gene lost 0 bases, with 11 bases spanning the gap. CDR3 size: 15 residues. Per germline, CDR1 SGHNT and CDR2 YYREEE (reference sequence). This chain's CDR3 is CASSLTDISGNTIYF. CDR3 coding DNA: TGTGCCAGCAGCCTAACGGACATCTCTGGAAACACCATATATTTT.

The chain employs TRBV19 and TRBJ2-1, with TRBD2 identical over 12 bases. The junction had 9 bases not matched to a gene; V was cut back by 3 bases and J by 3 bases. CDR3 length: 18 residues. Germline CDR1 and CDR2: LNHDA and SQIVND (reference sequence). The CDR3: CASSIFSLLAGGYNEQFF. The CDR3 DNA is TGTGCCAGTAGTATTTTCTCCCTACTAGCGGGAGGCTACAATGAGCAGTTCTTC.

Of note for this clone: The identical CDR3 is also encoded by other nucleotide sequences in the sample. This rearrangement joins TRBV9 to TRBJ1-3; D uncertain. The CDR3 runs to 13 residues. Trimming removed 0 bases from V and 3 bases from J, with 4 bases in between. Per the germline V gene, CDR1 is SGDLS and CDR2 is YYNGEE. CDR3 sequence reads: CASSVASGNTIYF. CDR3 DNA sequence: TGTGCCAGCAGCGTAGCCAGTGGAAACACCATATATTTT. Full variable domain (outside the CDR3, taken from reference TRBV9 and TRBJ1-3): DSGVTQTPKHLITATGQRVTLRCSPRSGDLSVYWYQQSLDQGLQFLIQYYNGEERAKGNILERFSAQQFPDLHSELNLSSLELGDSALYFCASSVASGNTIYFGEGSWLTVV.

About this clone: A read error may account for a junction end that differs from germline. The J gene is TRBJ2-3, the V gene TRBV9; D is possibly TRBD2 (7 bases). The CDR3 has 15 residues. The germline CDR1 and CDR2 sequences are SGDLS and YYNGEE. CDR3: CARSRGGGSTDTQYF. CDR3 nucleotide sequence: TGTGCCCGCAGCCGAGGGGGGGGTAGCACAGATACGCAGTATTTT.

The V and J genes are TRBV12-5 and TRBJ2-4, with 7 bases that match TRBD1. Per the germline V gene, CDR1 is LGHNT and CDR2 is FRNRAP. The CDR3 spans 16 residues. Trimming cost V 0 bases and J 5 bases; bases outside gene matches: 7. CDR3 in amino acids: CASGLVVGTGENIQYF. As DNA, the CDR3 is TGTGCTAGTGGTTTGGTAGTGGGAACAGGGGAAAACATTCAGTACTTC.

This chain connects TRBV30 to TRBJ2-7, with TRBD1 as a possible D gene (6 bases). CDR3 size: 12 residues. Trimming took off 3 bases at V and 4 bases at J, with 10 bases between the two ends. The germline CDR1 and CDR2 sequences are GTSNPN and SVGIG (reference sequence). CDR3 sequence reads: CAWRQGMYEQYF. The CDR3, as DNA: TGTGCCTGGAGGCAGGGGATGTACGAGCAGTACTTC.

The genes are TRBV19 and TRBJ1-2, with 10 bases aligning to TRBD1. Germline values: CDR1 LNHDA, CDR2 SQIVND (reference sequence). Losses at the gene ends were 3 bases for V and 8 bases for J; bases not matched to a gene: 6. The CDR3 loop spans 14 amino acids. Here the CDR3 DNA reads TGTGCCAGTAGTATTGGCGGACAGGGGGGCGGCTACACCTTC. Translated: CASSIGGQGGGYTF.

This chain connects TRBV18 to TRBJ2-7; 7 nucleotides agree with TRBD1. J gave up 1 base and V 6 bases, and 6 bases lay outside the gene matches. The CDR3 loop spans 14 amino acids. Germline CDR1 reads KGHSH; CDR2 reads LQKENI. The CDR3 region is CASSGGQESYEQYF. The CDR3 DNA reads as TGTGCCAGCTCGGGCGGACAGGAGTCCTACGAGCAGTACTTC.

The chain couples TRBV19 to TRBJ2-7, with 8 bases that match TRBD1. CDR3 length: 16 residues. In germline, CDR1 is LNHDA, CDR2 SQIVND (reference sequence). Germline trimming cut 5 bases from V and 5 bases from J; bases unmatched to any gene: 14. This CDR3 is CASSFRQGLLVDEQYF. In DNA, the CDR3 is TGTGCCAGTAGTTTTCGACAGGGGCTCTTGGTAGACGAGCAGTACTTC.

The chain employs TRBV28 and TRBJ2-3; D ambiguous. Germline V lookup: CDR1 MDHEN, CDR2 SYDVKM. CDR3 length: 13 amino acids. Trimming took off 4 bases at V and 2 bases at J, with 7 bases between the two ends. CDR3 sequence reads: CASSSGDTDTQYF. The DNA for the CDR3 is TGTGCCAGCAGTTCCGGAGACACAGATACGCAGTATTTT.

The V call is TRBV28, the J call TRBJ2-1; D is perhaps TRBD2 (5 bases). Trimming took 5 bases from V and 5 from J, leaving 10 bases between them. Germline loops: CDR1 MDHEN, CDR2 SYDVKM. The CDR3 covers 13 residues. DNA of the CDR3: TGTGCCAGCAGTGCGGACTGGAACAATGAGCAGTTCTTC. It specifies CASSADWNNEQFF.

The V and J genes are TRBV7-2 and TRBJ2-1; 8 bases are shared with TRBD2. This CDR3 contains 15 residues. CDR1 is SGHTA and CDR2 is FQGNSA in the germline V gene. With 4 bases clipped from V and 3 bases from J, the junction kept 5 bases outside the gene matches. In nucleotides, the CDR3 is TGTGCCAGCAGCTCCAGCGGGAGTCACTACAATGAGCAGTTCTTC. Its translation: CASSSSGSHYNEQFF.